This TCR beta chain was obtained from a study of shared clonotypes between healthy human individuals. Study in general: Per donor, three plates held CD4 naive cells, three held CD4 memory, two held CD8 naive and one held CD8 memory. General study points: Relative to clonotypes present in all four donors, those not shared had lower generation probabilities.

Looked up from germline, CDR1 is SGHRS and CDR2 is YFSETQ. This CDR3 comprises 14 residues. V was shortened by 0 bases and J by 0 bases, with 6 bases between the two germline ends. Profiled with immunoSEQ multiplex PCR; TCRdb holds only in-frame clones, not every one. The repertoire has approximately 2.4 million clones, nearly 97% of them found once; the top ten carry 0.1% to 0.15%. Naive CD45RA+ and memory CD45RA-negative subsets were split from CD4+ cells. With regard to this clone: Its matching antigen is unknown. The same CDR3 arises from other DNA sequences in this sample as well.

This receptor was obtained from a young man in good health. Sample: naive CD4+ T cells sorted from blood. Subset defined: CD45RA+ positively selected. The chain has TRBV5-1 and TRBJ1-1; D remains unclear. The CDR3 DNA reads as TGCGCCAGCAGCTTGGGCAGCTTGAACACTGAAGCTTTCTTT. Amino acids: CASSLGSLNTEAFF. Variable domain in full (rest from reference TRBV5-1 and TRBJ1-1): KAGVTQTPRYLIKTRGQQVTLSCSPISGHRSVSWYQQTPGQGLQFLFEYFSETQRNKGNFPGRFSGRQFSNSRSEMNVSTLELGDSALYLCASSLGSLNTEAFFGQGTRLTVV.